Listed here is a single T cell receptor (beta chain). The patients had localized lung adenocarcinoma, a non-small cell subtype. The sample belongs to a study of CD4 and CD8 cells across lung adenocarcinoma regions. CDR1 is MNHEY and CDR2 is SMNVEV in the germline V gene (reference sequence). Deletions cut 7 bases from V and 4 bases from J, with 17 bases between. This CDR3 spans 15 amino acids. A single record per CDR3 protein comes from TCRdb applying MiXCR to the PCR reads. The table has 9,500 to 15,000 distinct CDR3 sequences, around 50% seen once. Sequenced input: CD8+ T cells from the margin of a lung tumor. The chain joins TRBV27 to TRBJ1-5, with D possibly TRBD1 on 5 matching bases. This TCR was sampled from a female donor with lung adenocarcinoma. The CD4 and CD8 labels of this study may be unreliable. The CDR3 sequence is CASTVRDLMNQPQHF. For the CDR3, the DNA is TGTGCCAGCACGGTCAGGGACCTCATGAATCAGCCCCAGCATTTT.